These 2 T cell receptor beta chains came from one sample sequenced in a study of shared clonotypes between healthy human individuals. Measured with immunoSEQ multiplex PCR; TCRdb has only the in-frame clones, and not every one. The sample lists roughly 170,000 clones, approximately 61% seen once, with around 9.3% in the top ten. The sample taken for sequencing was memory CD4+ T cells sorted from blood. Regarding subset: CD45RA-negative fraction. The receptor set was obtained from a man aged 25 to 45 in good health.

This sequence joins TRBV30 and TRBJ2-1; D not certain. Germline assignment: CDR1 GTSNPN and CDR2 SVGIG (reference sequence). V shed 4 bases and J shed 10 bases, with 11 bases lying between them. The CDR3 sequence is 11 residues long. The CDR3 region is CAWNDIQEQFF. In DNA form, the CDR3 reads TGTGCCTGGAACGACATCCAGGAGCAGTTCTTC.

This rearrangement joins TRBV27 to TRBJ2-6; tentative D call: TRBD1 (6 bases). The CDR3 loop spans 21 amino acids. V was clipped by 5 bases and J by 2 bases, with 28 bases between them. The germline V gene has CDR1 MNHEY and CDR2 SMNVEV (reference sequence). The CDR3 loop reads CASSLARRQGPSAPGANVLTF. The CDR3 DNA follows: TGTGCCAGCAGTCTCGCCCGCCGCCAGGGGCCGAGTGCCCCTGGGGCCAACGTCCTGACTTTC.